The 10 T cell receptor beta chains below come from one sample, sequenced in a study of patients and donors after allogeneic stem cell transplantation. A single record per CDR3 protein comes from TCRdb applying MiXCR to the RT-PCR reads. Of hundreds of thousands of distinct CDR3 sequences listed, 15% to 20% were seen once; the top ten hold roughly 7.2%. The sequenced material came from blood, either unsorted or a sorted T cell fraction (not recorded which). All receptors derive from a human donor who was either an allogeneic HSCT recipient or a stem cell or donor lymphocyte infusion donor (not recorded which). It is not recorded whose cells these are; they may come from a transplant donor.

CDR3 nucleotides: TGTGCCAGCAGAAACAGGGGTACGGAGCAGTACTTC. Amino acids: CASRNRGTEQYF. The chain has TRBV7-9 and TRBJ2-7; TRBD1 matches 7 bases. The junction had 6 bases not matched to a gene; V was cut back by 6 bases and J by 7 bases. This CDR3 has 12 residues. The germline gives CDR1 SEHNR, CDR2 FQNEAQ (reference sequence).

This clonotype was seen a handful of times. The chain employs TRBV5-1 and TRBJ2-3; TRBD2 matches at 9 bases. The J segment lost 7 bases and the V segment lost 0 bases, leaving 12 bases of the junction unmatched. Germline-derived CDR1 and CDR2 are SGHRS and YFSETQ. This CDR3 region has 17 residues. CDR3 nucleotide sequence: TGCGCCAGCAGCTTGGAGGGGTTCAGCGGGAGGATAAATACGCAGTATTTT. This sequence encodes CASSLEGFSGRINTQYF.

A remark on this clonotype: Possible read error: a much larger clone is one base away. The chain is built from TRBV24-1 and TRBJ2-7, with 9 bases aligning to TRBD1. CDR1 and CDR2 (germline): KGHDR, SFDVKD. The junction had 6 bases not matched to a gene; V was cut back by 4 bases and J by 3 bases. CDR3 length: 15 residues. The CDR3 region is CATSDRGQGIYEQYF. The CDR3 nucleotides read TGTGCCACCAGTGACAGAGGACAGGGGATCTACGAGCAGTACTTC.

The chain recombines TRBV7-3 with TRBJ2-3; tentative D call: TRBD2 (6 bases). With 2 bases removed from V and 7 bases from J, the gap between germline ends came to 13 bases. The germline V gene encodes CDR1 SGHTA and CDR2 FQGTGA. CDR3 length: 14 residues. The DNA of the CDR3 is TGTGCCAGCAGCTTAGGGACTCCCGGGAATACGCAGTATTTT. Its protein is CASSLGTPGNTQYF. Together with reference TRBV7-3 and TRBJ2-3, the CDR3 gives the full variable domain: GAGVSQTPSNKVTEKGKYVELRCDPISGHTALYWYRQSLGQGPEFLIYFQGTGAADDSGLPNDRFFAVRPEGSVSTLKIQRTERGDSAVYLCASSLGTPGNTQYFGPGTRLTVL.

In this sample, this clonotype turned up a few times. For the CDR3, the DNA is TGCAGTGCTCAATCCGGGACTAGCAAGGCAGATACGCAGTATTTT. Translating gives CSAQSGTSKADTQYF. The chain combines TRBV20-1 with TRBJ2-3; 9 positions agree with TRBD2. CDR1 and CDR2 from the germline V gene are DFQATT and SNEGSKA (reference sequence). CDR3 length: 15 amino acids. The V gene end was trimmed by 5 bases and the J gene end by 4 bases; junction bases not matched to a gene: 10.

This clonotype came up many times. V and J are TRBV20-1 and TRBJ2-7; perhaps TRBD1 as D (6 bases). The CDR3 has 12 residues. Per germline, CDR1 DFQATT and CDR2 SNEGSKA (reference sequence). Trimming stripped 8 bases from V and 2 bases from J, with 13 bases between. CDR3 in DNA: TGCAGTCCGGTCAGGGGTGCCTACGAGCAGTACTTC. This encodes CSPVRGAYEQYF.

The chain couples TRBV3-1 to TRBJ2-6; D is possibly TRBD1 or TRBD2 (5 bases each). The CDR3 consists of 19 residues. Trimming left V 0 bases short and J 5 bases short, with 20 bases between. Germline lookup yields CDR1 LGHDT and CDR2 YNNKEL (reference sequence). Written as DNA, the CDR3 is TGTGCCAGCAGCCAAGATGGGCCCCACGGGGCTTGGAGGGCCAACGTCCTGACTTTC. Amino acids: CASSQDGPHGAWRANVLTF.

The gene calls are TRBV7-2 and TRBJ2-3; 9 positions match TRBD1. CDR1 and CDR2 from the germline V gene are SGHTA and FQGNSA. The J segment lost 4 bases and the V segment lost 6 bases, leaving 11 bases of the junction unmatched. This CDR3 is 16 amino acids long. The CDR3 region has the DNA TGTGCCAGCAGTCTCCTGACAGGGGGGCTTGCAGATACGCAGTATTTT. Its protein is CASSLLTGGLADTQYF.

The CDR3 here is CAWGPGGTEAFF. As DNA, the CDR3 is TGTGCCTGGGGGCCGGGGGGCACTGAAGCTTTCTTT. The V and J genes are TRBV30 and TRBJ1-1; possible D gene TRBD1, 5 bases. Germline CDR1 and CDR2: GTSNPN and SVGIG (reference sequence). V was cut by 5 bases and J by 4 bases, with 11 bases left in between. CDR3 length: 12 amino acids.

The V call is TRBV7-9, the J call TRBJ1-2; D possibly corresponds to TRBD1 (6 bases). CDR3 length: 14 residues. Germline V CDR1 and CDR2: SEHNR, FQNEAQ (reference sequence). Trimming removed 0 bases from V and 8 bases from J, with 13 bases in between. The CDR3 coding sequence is TGTGCCAGCAGCTTAGCAGCGGGGGCGGAAGGCTACACCTTC. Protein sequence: CASSLAAGAEGYTF.